A selection of T cell receptor beta chains follows, all from one sample in a study of blood T cell repertoires in COVID-19. Sequencing was performed with immunoSEQ multiplex PCR; in TCRdb, only in-frame clones are kept and a portion is missing. The sample records roughly 97,000 clones, roughly four fifths being singletons. The sample was peripheral blood. The receptors shown here come from a woman of 80 years or more with active or convalescent COVID-19. Both conserved end residues are part of each CDR3. A D gene is named only where the DNA matches it firmly. The size entry is marked missing in some rows and otherwise reads once, few, many or a size class.

CDR3 protein	CDR3 DNA	J gene	D gene	V gene	clone size
CASGPPTSGATGELFF	TGCGCCAGCGGGCCCCCCACTAGCGGAGCTACCGGGGAGCTGTTTTTT	TRBJ2-2	TRBD2	TRBV5-1	.
CASSLGQVYGYTF	TGTGCCAGCAGCTTAGGGCAGGTATATGGCTACACCTTC	TRBJ1-2	.	TRBV7-2	.
CASSSRALNNSPLHF	TGTGCCAGCAGCTCCAGGGCTCTTAACAATTCACCCCTCCACTTT	TRBJ1-6	.	TRBV7-2	once
CASSKGRTSGRDQKRTTDTQYF	TGTGCCAGCAGCAAAGGTAGGACTAGCGGGAGGGACCAAAAGAGGACCACAGATACGCAGTATTTT	TRBJ2-3	.	TRBV21-1	.
CASSFPKSGGSSYNEQFF	TGTGCCAGCAGCTTCCCCAAAAGCGGGGGATCCTCCTACAATGAGCAGTTCTTC	TRBJ2-1	TRBD2	TRBV7-9	.
CAGSSTSGASDTQYF	TGTGCCGGATCAAGTACCTCAGGGGCGTCGGATACGCAGTATTTT	TRBJ2-3	.	TRBV5-8	once
CASRPTGLGSPLHF	TGTGCCAGCAGACCCACGGGACTCGGGTCACCCCTCCACTTT	TRBJ1-6	.	TRBV27	.
CATSDSLTSGKETQYF	TGTGCCACCAGTGATTCGCTGACTAGCGGGAAAGAGACCCAGTACTTC	TRBJ2-5	TRBD2	TRBV24-1	once
CASSGTGNQPQHF	TGTGCCAGTAGCGGGACTGGCAATCAGCCCCAGCATTTT	TRBJ1-5	.	TRBV19	.
CATRQATGYGYTF	TGTGCCACGAGACAGGCAACCGGCTATGGCTACACCTTC	TRBJ1-2	.	TRBV6-4	.
CATSRPDRGEYGYTF	TGTGCCACCAGCAGACCCGACAGGGGAGAGTATGGCTACACCTTC	TRBJ1-2	TRBD1	TRBV15	once
CASSAGGPGSPLHF	TGTGCCAGCAGTGCCGGGGGTCCCGGTTCACCCCTCCACTTT	TRBJ1-6	.	TRBV27	.
CASKTGAPSYEQYF	TGTGCCAGCAAGACAGGGGCACCCTCCTACGAGCAGTACTTC	TRBJ2-7	TRBD1	TRBV11-2	.
CASSWEGFSYNSPLHF	TGTGCCAGCAGCTGGGAGGGATTCTCCTATAATTCACCCCTCCACTTT	TRBJ1-6	.	TRBV5-5	.
CASSRPTGDTEAFF	TGTGCCAGCAGCCGCCCTACAGGGGATACTGAAGCTTTCTTT	TRBJ1-1	TRBD1	TRBV4-2	once
CASSSDRGNGDSPLHF	TGTGCCAGCAGTTCCGACAGGGGAAATGGTGATTCACCCCTCCACTTT	TRBJ1-6	TRBD1	TRBV6-5	.
CASSSGNRGGGADTQYF	TGTGCCAGCAGCTCGGGAAACAGGGGTGGAGGGGCAGATACGCAGTATTTT	TRBJ2-3	.	TRBV11-3	.
CASSTGSGEQYF	TGTGCCAGCAGCACGGGTTCGGGCGAGCAGTACTTC	TRBJ2-7	.	TRBV6-5	.
CASSLGGTHGTDTQYF	TGCGCCAGCAGCTTGGGCGGGACCCACGGTACAGATACGCAGTATTTT	TRBJ2-3	.	TRBV5-1	.
CASSEPGQGLGYTF	TGTGCCAGCAGTGAACCGGGACAGGGGCTTGGCTACACCTTC	TRBJ1-2	TRBD1	TRBV28	.
CASSPDRIRGYTF	TGTGCCAGTAGCCCCGACAGAATCCGTGGCTACACCTTC	TRBJ1-2	.	TRBV19	.
CASSPGTGGNTEAFF	TGTGCCAGCAGTCCAGGGACAGGTGGGAACACTGAAGCTTTCTTT	TRBJ1-1	TRBD1	TRBV27	.
CASSKGGGNTEAFF	TGTGCCAGCAGCAAAGGTGGCGGGAACACTGAAGCTTTCTTT	TRBJ1-1	.	TRBV21-1	.
CASSLRGGAGYTF	TGTGCCAGTAGTCTGAGAGGGGGCGCAGGCTACACCTTC	TRBJ1-2	TRBD1	TRBV19	.
CASSSETDYGYTF	TGCGCCAGCAGCTCCGAGACAGATTATGGCTACACCTTC	TRBJ1-2	.	TRBV5-1	.
CASSGTGYSGNTIYF	TGTGCCAGCAGTGGAACAGGATACTCTGGAAACACCATATATTTT	TRBJ1-3	.	TRBV28	.
CSVVTGGNANTQYF	TGCAGCGTTGTAACGGGAGGGAATGCAAATACGCAGTATTTT	TRBJ2-3	TRBD2	TRBV29-1	.
CASSPRMETYNEQFF	TGTGCCAGCAGCCCGCGTATGGAGACCTACAATGAGCAGTTCTTC	TRBJ2-1	.	TRBV4-2	many
CASTGGVEQFF	TGTGCCAGCACCGGAGGGGTTGAGCAGTTCTTC	TRBJ2-1	.	TRBV6-6	.
CASRTDSYGYTF	TGTGCCAGCAGGACGGACAGTTATGGCTACACCTTC	TRBJ1-2	.	TRBV28	.
CASSAPSGKYQETQYF	TGTGCCAGCAGTGCGCCTAGCGGGAAGTACCAAGAGACCCAGTACTTC	TRBJ2-5	TRBD2	TRBV6-1	.
CASSPGQVLGEQYF	TGCGCCAGCAGCCCAGGACAGGTTTTAGGCGAGCAGTACTTC	TRBJ2-7	TRBD1	TRBV5-1	.
CASRLNTGYNEQFF	TGTGCCAGCAGACTAAACACAGGCTACAATGAGCAGTTCTTC	TRBJ2-1	.	TRBV2	.
CASTRSRQGDAEAFF	TGTGCCAGCACACGGAGCCGACAGGGGGACGCTGAAGCTTTCTTT	TRBJ1-1	TRBD1	TRBV9	.
CASTPSSFYIQYF	TGTGCCAGCACCCCGAGCTCTTTTTACATTCAGTACTTC	TRBJ2-4	.	TRBV12-3/TRBV12-4	.
CASSLVRSNRQGGQPQHF	TGTGCCAGCAGCTTAGTACGTTCCAATAGGCAGGGCGGCCAGCCCCAGCATTTT	TRBJ1-5	.	TRBV7-2	.
CASSYGTGGSYEQYF	TGTGCCAGCAGCTACGGGACAGGAGGTTCCTACGAGCAGTACTTC	TRBJ2-7	TRBD1	TRBV5-6	.